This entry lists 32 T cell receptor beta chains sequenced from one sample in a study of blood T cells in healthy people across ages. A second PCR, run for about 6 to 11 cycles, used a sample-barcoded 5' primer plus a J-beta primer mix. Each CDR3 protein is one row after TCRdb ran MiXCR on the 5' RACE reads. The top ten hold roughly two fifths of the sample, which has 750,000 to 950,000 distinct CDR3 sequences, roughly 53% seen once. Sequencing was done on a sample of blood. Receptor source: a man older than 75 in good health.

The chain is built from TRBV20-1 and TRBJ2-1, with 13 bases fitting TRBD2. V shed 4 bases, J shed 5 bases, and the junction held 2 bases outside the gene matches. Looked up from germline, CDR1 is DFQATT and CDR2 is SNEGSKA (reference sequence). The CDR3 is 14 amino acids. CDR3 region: CSAMTSGRNNEQFF. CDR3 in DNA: TGCAGTGCTATGACTAGCGGGAGGAACAATGAGCAGTTCTTC.

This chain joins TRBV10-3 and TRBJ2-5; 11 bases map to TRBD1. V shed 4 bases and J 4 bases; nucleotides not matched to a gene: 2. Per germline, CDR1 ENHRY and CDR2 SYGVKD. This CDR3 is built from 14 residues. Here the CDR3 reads CAISAGTGGETQYF. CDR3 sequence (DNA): TGTGCCATCAGTGCCGGGACAGGGGGAGAGACCCAGTACTTC.

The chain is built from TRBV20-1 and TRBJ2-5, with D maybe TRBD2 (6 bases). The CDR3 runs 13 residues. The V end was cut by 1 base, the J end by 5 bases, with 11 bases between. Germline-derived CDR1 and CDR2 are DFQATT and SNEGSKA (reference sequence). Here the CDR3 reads CSARAGEGETQYF. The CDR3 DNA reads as TGCAGTGCTAGAGCGGGAGAAGGGGAGACCCAGTACTTC.

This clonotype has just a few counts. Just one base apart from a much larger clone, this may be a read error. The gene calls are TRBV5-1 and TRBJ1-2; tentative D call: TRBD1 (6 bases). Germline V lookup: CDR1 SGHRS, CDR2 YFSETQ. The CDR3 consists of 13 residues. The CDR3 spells CAGSFRGADGYTF. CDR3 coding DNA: TGCGCCGGCAGCTTCCGGGGGGCAGATGGCTACACCTTC. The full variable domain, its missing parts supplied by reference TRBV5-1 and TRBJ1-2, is KAGVTQTPRYLIKTRGQQVTLSCSPISGHRSVSWYQQTPGQGLQFLFEYFSETQRNKGNFPGRFSGRQFSNSRSEMNVSTLELGDSALYLCAGSFRGADGYTFGSGTRLTVV.

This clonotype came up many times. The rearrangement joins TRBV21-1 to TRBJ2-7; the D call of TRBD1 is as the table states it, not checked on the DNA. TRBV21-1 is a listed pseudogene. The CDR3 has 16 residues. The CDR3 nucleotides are TGTGCCAGCAGCAAAGGCCCCAGGGACAGCCCCTACGAGCAGTACTTC. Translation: CASSKGPRDSPYEQYF.

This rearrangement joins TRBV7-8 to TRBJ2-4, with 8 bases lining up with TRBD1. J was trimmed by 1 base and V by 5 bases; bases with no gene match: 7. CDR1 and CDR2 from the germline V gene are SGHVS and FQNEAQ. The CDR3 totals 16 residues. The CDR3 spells CASSQDRDRAKNIQYF. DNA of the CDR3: TGTGCCAGCAGCCAAGACCGGGACAGGGCCAAAAACATTCAGTACTTC.

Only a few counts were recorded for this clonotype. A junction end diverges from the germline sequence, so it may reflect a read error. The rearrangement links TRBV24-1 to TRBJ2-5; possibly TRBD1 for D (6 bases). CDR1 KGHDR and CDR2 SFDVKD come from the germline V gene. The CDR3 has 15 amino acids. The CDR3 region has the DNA TGTGCCACTAGTGATGGACAGCTAGTCCAAGAGACCCAGTACTTC. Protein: CATSDGQLVQETQYF.

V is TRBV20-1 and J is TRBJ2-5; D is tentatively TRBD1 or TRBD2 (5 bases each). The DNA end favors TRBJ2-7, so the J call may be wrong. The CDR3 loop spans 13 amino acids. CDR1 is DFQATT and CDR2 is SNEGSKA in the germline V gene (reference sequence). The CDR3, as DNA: TGCAGTGCTGCGAGGGACGGCGGCTACGAGCAGTACTTC. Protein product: CSAARDGGYEQYF.

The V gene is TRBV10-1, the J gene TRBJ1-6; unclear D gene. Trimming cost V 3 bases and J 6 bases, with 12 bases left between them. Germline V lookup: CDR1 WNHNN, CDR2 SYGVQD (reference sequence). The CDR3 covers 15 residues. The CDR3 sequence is CASSDSGRANSPLHF. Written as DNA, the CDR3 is TGCGCCAGCAGTGATAGCGGCAGAGCTAATTCACCCCTCCACTTT.

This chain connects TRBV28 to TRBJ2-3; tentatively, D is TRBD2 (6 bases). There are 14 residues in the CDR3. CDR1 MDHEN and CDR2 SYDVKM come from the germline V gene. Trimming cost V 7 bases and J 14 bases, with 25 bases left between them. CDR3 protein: CASTLGSISGYAYF. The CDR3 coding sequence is TGTGCCAGCACCCTCGGGAGTATATCTGGATACGCGTATTTT.

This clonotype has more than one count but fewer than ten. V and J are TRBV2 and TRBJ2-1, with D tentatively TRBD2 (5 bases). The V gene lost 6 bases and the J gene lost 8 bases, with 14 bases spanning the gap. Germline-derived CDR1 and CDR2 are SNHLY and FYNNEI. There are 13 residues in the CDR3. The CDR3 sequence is CASRVGVWDEQFF. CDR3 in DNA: TGTGCCAGCAGGGTCGGGGTTTGGGATGAGCAGTTCTTC. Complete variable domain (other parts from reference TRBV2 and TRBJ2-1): EPEVTQTPSHQVTQMGQEVILRCVPISNHLYFYWYRQILGQKVEFLVSFYNNEISEKSEIFDDQFSVERPDGSNFTLKIRSTKLEDSAMYFCASRVGVWDEQFFGPGTRLTVL.

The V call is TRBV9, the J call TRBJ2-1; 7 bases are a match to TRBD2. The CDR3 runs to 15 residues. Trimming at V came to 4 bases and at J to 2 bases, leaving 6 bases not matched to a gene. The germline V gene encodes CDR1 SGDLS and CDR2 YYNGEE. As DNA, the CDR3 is TGTGCCAGCAGCCCGGGACTAATCCCCTACAATGAGCAGTTCTTC. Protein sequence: CASSPGLIPYNEQFF. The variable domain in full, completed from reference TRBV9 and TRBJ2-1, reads DSGVTQTPKHLITATGQRVTLRCSPRSGDLSVYWYQQSLDQGLQFLIQYYNGEERAKGNILERFSAQQFPDLHSELNLSSLELGDSALYFCASSPGLIPYNEQFFGPGTRLTVL.

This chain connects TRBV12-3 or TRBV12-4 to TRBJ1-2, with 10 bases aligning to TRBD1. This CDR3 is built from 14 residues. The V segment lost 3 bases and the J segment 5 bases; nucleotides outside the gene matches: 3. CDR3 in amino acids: CASSFGTGVYGYTF. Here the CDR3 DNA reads TGTGCCAGCAGTTTTGGGACAGGGGTTTATGGCTACACCTTC.

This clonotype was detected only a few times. For the CDR3, the DNA is TGTGCCAGCACCCAAGGGGGGGCATACAATGAGCAGTTCTTC. Encoded protein: CASTQGGAYNEQFF. V gene TRBV7-2 combines with J gene TRBJ2-1; D is possibly TRBD2 (7 bases). The CDR3 loop spans 14 amino acids. The germline gives CDR1 SGHTA, CDR2 FQGNSA. V gave up 7 bases and J gave up 4 bases, with 14 bases separating them.

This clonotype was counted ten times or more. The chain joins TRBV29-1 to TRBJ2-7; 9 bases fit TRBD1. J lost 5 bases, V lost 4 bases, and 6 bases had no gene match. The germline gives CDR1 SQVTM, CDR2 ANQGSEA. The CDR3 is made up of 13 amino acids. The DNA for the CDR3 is TGCAGCGTTGTGGGTGACAGGGGGGACGAGCAGTACTTC. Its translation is CSVVGDRGDEQYF.

CDR3 coding DNA: TGTGCCAGCACCTCGGACAGGGGAAGGGAGACCCAGTACTTC. This encodes CASTSDRGRETQYF. The V call is TRBV6-5, the J call TRBJ2-5, with 9 positions matching TRBD1. The CDR3 spans 14 residues. Germline assignment: CDR1 MNHEY and CDR2 SVGAGI. V lost 7 bases and J lost 5; bases outside the gene matches: 8.

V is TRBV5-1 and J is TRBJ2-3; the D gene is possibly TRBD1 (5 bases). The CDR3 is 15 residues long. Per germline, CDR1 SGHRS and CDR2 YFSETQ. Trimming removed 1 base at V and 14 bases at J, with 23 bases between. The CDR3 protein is CASSLTGTTARDAYF. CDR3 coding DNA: TGCGCCAGCAGCTTGACAGGCACGACTGCCCGAGACGCGTATTTT.

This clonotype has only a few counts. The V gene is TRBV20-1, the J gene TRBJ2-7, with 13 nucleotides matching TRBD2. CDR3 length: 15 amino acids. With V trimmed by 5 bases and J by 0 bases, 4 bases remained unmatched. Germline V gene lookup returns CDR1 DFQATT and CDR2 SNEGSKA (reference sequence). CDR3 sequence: CSAWTSGGSSYEQYF. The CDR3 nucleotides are TGCAGTGCTTGGACTAGCGGGGGAAGCTCCTACGAGCAGTACTTC.

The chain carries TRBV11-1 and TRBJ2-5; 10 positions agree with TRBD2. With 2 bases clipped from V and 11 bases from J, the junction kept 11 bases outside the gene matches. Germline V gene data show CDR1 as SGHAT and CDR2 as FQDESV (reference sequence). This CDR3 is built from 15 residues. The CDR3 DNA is TGTGCCAGCAGCTTATCTAGCGGGAGCTGGTATGAGCAGTACTTC. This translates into CASSLSSGSWYEQYF.

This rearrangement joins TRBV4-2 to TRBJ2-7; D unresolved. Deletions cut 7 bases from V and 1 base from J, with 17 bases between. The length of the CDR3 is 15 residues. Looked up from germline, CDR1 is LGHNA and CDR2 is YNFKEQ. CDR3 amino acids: CASKPSADPSYEQYF. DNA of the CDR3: TGTGCCAGCAAGCCTTCGGCGGACCCGTCCTACGAGCAGTACTTC.

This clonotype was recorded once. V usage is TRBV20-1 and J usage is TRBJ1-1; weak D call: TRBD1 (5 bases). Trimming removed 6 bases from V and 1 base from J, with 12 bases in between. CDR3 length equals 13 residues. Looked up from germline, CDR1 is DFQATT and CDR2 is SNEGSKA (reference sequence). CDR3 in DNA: TGCAGTGCCAGGGCGTTGCAGAACACTGAAGCTTTCTTT. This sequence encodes CSARALQNTEAFF.

CDR3 sequence (DNA): TGTGCCATCCGTAGTAGCGGAACCGACAGATACGCGTATTTT. The encoded protein is CAIRSSGTDRYAYF. This sequence joins TRBV10-3 and TRBJ2-3; a possible D gene is TRBD2 (6 bases). Germline values: CDR1 ENHRY, CDR2 SYGVKD. V was clipped by 8 bases and J by 14 bases, with 26 bases between them. This CDR3 is 14 amino acids long.

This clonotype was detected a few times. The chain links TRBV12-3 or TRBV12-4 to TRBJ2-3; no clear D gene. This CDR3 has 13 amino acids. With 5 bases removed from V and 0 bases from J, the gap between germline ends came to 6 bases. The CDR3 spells CASSHTSTDTQYF. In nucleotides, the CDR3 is TGTGCCAGCAGTCATACTAGCACAGATACGCAGTATTTT.

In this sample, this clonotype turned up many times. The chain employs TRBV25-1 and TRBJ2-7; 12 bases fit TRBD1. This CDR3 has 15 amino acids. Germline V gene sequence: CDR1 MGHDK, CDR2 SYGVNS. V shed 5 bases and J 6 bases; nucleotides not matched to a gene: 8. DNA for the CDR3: TGTGCCAGCAGTCAAAGGGGGACAGGGGGCGCCGAGCAGTACTTC. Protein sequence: CASSQRGTGGAEQYF.

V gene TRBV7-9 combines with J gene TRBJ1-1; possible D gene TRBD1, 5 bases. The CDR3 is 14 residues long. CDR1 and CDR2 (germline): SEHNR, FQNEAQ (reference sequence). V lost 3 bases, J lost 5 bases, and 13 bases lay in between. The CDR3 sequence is CASSFRDRATEAFF. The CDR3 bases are TGTGCCAGCAGCTTCCGGGACCGCGCAACTGAAGCTTTCTTT.

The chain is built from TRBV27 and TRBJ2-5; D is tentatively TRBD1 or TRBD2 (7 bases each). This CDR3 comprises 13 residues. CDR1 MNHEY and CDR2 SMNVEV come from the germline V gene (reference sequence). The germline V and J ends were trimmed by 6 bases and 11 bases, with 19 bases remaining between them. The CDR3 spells CASRAGGEREQYF. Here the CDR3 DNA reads TGTGCCAGCAGGGCAGGGGGGGAAAGGGAGCAGTACTTC.

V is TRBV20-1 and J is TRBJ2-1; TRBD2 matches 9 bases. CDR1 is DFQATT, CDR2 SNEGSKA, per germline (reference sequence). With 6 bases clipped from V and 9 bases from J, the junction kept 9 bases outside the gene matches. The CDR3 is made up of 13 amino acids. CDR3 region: CSAERGLAGEQFF. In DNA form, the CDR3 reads TGCAGTGCGGAACGGGGACTAGCCGGTGAGCAGTTCTTC.

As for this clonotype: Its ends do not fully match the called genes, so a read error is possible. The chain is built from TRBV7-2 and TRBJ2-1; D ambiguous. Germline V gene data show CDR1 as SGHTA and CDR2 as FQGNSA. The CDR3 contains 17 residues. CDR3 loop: CAGSLEKIGSSYNEQFF. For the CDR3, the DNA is TGTGCCGGCAGCTTAGAGAAGATCGGGTCCTCCTACAATGAGCAGTTCTTC.

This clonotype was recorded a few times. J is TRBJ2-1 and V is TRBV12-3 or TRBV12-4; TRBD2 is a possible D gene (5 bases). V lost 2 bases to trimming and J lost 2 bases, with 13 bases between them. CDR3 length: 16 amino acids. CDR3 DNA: TGTGCCAGCAGTTTAACGAGCGGACGGCCCTACAATGAGCAGTTCTTC. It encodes CASSLTSGRPYNEQFF.

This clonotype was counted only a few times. The CDR3 nucleotides are TGTGCCTGGAGTCCTTGGGGGGACAGTCTCACCGGGGAGCTGTTTTTT. Translated: CAWSPWGDSLTGELFF. The chain recombines TRBV30 with TRBJ2-2; the D gene is possibly TRBD1 (7 bases). The germline CDR1 and CDR2 sequences are GTSNPN and SVGIG (reference sequence). Trimming pared 2 bases from V and 4 bases from J, leaving 17 bases between. The CDR3 length is 16 residues.

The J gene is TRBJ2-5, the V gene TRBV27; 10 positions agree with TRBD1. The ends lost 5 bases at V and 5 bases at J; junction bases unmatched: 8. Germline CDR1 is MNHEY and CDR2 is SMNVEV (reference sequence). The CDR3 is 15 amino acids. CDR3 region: CASSLGQGRRETQYF. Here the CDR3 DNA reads TGTGCCAGCAGTCTGGGACAGGGGAGGAGGGAGACCCAGTACTTC.

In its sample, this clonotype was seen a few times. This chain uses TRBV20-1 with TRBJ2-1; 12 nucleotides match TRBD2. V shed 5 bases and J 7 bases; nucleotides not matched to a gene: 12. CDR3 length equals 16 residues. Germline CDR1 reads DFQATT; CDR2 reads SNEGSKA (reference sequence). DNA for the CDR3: TGCAGTGCTCCCAGGACTAGCGGGACCAAGGGGAATGAGCAGTTCTTC. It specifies CSAPRTSGTKGNEQFF.